This entry lists 20 T cell receptor beta chains sequenced from one sample in a study of shared clonotypes between healthy human individuals. Using immunoSEQ multiplex PCR, the repertoire was profiled, and TCRdb retains in-frame clones only, with some absent. The sample has approximately 2,300,000 clones; around 93% are singletons. What was sequenced was naive CD4+ T cells from PBMCs. Regarding subset: CD45RA+ positively selected. Source of these receptors: a man aged 18-30 years in good health. Some clones in this sample may be carry-over from other donors' samples.

This clone was detected only once. This rearrangement joins TRBV12-5 to TRBJ1-3, with 10 nucleotides matching TRBD1. The CDR3 extends over 20 amino acids. Germline V gene sequence: CDR1 LGHNT, CDR2 FRNRAP. With 2 bases clipped from V and 0 bases from J, the junction kept 13 bases outside the gene matches. The CDR3: CASGLPRGTGAANSGNTIYF. Here the CDR3 DNA reads TGTGCTAGTGGTTTGCCAAGGGGGACAGGGGCCGCCAACTCTGGAAACACCATATATTTT.

The V call is TRBV5-1, the J call TRBJ2-1; TRBD1 aligns across 11 bases. The CDR3 is 15 amino acids. Germline values: CDR1 SGHRS, CDR2 YFSETQ. J lost 1 base, V lost 4 bases, and 1 base had no gene match. The CDR3 reads CASSRDRGSYNEQFF. The CDR3 DNA reads as TGCGCCAGCAGCCGGGACAGGGGGTCCTACAATGAGCAGTTCTTC.

The rearrangement uses TRBV27 and TRBJ2-7; possibly TRBD2 for D (5 bases). Looked up from germline, CDR1 is MNHEY and CDR2 is SMNVEV (reference sequence). The CDR3 spans 14 residues. Between the trimmed V and J ends, which lost 4 bases and 1 base, there was a span of 11 bases. CDR3 in amino acids: CASSSWTHSYEQYF. In nucleotides, the CDR3 is TGTGCCAGCAGTTCCTGGACTCATTCCTACGAGCAGTACTTC.

V usage is TRBV7-2 and J usage is TRBJ2-2; 8 nucleotides match TRBD2. V lost 5 bases and J lost 5; bases outside the gene matches: 10. The CDR3 has 16 amino acids. The germline gives CDR1 SGHTA, CDR2 FQGNSA. The CDR3 nucleotides are TGTGCCAGCAGCGTCGCCGGGACTAGATATACCGGGGAGCTGTTTTTT. Translation: CASSVAGTRYTGELFF.

V is TRBV9 and J is TRBJ2-1, with 8 bases fitting TRBD1. Per germline, CDR1 SGDLS and CDR2 YYNGEE. The CDR3 extends over 15 amino acids. Trimming cost V 4 bases and J 8 bases; bases outside gene matches: 11. CDR3 nucleotide sequence: TGTGCCAGCAGCATACGGACAGGGACGGATGATGAGCAGTTCTTC. Translating it yields CASSIRTGTDDEQFF.

The V and J genes are TRBV5-1 and TRBJ2-3; either TRBD1 or TRBD2 may fit D (7 bases each). CDR1 and CDR2 (germline): SGHRS, YFSETQ. The V and J ends lost 4 bases and 5 bases respectively, with 17 bases between them. This CDR3 comprises 15 residues. CDR3 region: CASSLQGGKVDTQYF. The DNA of the CDR3 is TGCGCCAGCAGCCTCCAGGGGGGGAAGGTAGATACGCAGTATTTT.

The chain combines TRBV5-1 with TRBJ1-2; 8 bases align to TRBD1. The germline gives CDR1 SGHRS, CDR2 YFSETQ. The CDR3 spans 16 residues. With 3 bases clipped from V and 5 bases from J, the junction kept 12 bases outside the gene matches. The CDR3 here is CASSSAPGQVKYGYTF. The CDR3 DNA follows: TGCGCCAGCAGCTCTGCCCCGGGACAGGTTAAATATGGCTACACCTTC.

This clone was seen a few times. This chain connects TRBV30 to TRBJ1-1, with no clear D. Germline loops: CDR1 GTSNPN, CDR2 SVGIG (reference sequence). This CDR3 is 13 amino acids long. V was shortened by 7 bases and J by 0 bases, with 12 bases between the two germline ends. The DNA for the CDR3 is TGTGCCTCCCACTTGGGGATGAACACTGAAGCTTTCTTT. It translates to CASHLGMNTEAFF.

The rearrangement uses TRBV29-1 and TRBJ1-4; tentatively, D is TRBD1 (5 bases). Trimming pared 5 bases from V and 4 bases from J, leaving 11 bases between. Germline V lookup: CDR1 SQVTM, CDR2 ANQGSEA. The CDR3 is 13 amino acids. The DNA of the CDR3 is TGCAGCGTTCGGGGCCAGGGTAATGAAAAACTGTTTTTT. Protein sequence: CSVRGQGNEKLFF.

This chain joins TRBV28 and TRBJ2-7; D remains ambiguous. Trimming removed 4 bases at V and 5 bases at J, with 9 bases between. The CDR3 consists of 12 residues. CDR1 MDHEN and CDR2 SYDVKM come from the germline V gene. CDR3 sequence: CASSSTIHEQYF. CDR3 in DNA: TGTGCCAGCAGTTCCACTATTCACGAGCAGTACTTC.

This chain uses TRBV7-6 with TRBJ2-5; TRBD2 might be the D (6 bases). CDR3 size: 12 residues. Trimming pared 6 bases from V and 12 bases from J, leaving 17 bases between. Germline V lookup: CDR1 SGHVS, CDR2 FNYEAQ. The DNA for the CDR3 is TGTGCCAGCAGTCACCGCGGGACTCATGAGTACTTC. Translated: CASSHRGTHEYF.

This chain uses TRBV6-1 with TRBJ2-1, with a weak D call TRBD1 (5 bases). Germline V gene sequence: CDR1 MNHNS, CDR2 SASEGT. The V and J ends lost 4 bases and 11 bases respectively, with 15 bases between them. The CDR3 contains 13 residues. CDR3 DNA sequence: TGTGCCAGCAGTGCTACCCACAGGACCCAGCAGTTCTTC. Its protein product is CASSATHRTQQFF.

V gene TRBV5-6 combines with J gene TRBJ1-2, with D unclear. CDR1 and CDR2 from the germline V gene are SGHDT and YYEEEE. The germline V and J ends were trimmed by 1 base and 2 bases, with 6 bases remaining between them. The CDR3 loop spans 13 amino acids. The CDR3 coding sequence is TGTGCCAGCAGCTTGAAGATGAACTATGGCTACACCTTC. Translation: CASSLKMNYGYTF.

This clone was found a few times. The rearrangement joins TRBV10-3 to TRBJ2-1; D not certain. CDR1 is ENHRY, CDR2 SYGVKD, per germline. The CDR3 is made up of 13 amino acids. The V end was cut by 3 bases, the J end by 13 bases, with 16 bases between. The CDR3 DNA reads as TGTGCCATCAGTGAAGGGTCCGGGTCGGGCCAGTTCTTC. This sequence encodes CAISEGSGSGQFF.

The chain has TRBV5-1 and TRBJ2-1; 8 nucleotides align to TRBD1. The germline CDR1 and CDR2 sequences are SGHRS and YFSETQ. This CDR3 contains 15 residues. Trimming removed 4 bases from V and 10 bases from J; junction bases left unmatched: 13. The CDR3 coding sequence is TGCGCCAGCAGCCTTTTAGGGACAGGAGTCGTGGAGCAGTTCTTC. Translation: CASSLLGTGVVEQFF.

V usage is TRBV25-1 and J usage is TRBJ2-2; TRBD1 agrees at 10 bases. The ends lost 3 bases at V and 4 bases at J; junction bases unmatched: 5. The CDR3 runs 16 residues. Germline values: CDR1 MGHDK, CDR2 SYGVNS. CDR3 amino acids: CASSDPRQGATGELFF. In nucleotides, the CDR3 is TGTGCCAGCAGTGACCCCCGACAGGGGGCCACCGGGGAGCTGTTTTTT.

V and J are TRBV18 and TRBJ2-7; D is uncertain. Trimming removed 4 bases at V and 5 bases at J, with 12 bases between. Per germline, CDR1 KGHSH and CDR2 LQKENI. This CDR3 is built from 13 residues. This CDR3 reads CASSRTDVHEQYF. CDR3 DNA: TGTGCCAGCTCACGAACAGATGTGCACGAGCAGTACTTC.

The chain joins TRBV18 to TRBJ1-4, with TRBD1 as a possible D gene (6 bases). This CDR3 region has 16 residues. CDR1 is KGHSH, CDR2 LQKENI, per germline. V lost 1 base and J lost 5, with 14 bases in between. The CDR3: CASSPQPGTMNEKLFF. As DNA, the CDR3 is TGTGCCAGCTCACCACAGCCAGGGACAATGAATGAAAAACTGTTTTTT.

V and J are TRBV11-1 and TRBJ2-7; 12 nucleotides line up with TRBD1. Germline CDR1 and CDR2: SGHAT and FQDESV (reference sequence). Trimming cost V 1 base and J 6 bases; bases outside gene matches: 13. The CDR3 loop spans 18 amino acids. DNA for the CDR3: TGTGCCAGCAGCTTAGTCGGACTTCCGGGACAGGGGGCGATCGAGCAGTACTTC. Its protein is CASSLVGLPGQGAIEQYF.

This clone was recorded once. The same CDR3 arises from other DNA sequences in this sample as well. The chain uses TRBV7-2 and TRBJ1-1; 7 bases fit TRBD1. The ends lost 3 bases at V and 0 bases at J; junction bases unmatched: 1. CDR3 length equals 14 residues. CDR1 SGHTA and CDR2 FQGNSA come from the germline V gene. Written as DNA, the CDR3 is TGTGCCAGCAGCTTGGACAGGTTGAACACTGAAGCTTTCTTT. This gives the protein CASSLDRLNTEAFF.